A single sample gave rise to the 8 T cell receptor beta chains below, sequenced in a study of spatial heterogeneity in lung cancer. Time point described: sample taken at primary tumor resection. TCRdb re-called the 5' RACE reads with MiXCR, one entry per CDR3 protein. The sample includes 15,000 or so distinct CDR3 sequences, around 7.8% of them seen just once. Their antigen targets remain unknown. Overall study results and limits: Tumors with more nonsynonymous mutations had more expanded intratumoral alpha and beta TCRs.

The sample in question was lung tumor tissue, obtained at surgery. These receptors all stem from a male donor with early-stage non-small cell lung cancer.

In its sample, this clonotype was seen a few times. This sequence joins TRBV3-1 and TRBJ2-3; the D is unclear. The CDR3 consists of 12 residues. V dropped 0 bases and J dropped 14 bases, with 12 bases sitting between them. Germline V gives CDR1 LGHDT, CDR2 YNNKEL (reference sequence). The CDR3 region has the DNA TGTGCCAGCAGCCAAGATAGGAGCCTCCGGTATTTT. Protein: CASSQDRSLRYF.

There are many counts of this clonotype. The chain has TRBV6-2 or TRBV6-3 and TRBJ2-6; 7 bases are shared with TRBD1. Germline values: CDR1 MNHEY, CDR2 SVGEGT. Trimming at V came to 2 bases and at J to 0 bases, leaving 10 bases not matched to a gene. This CDR3 region has 19 residues. Written as DNA, the CDR3 is TGTGCCAGCAGTTACACCCGGGACAGAGACTTCTCTGGGGCCAACGTCCTGACTTTC. This codes for CASSYTRDRDFSGANVLTF.

This rearrangement joins TRBV6-1 to TRBJ2-3, with 12 nucleotides matching TRBD1. Germline V gene data show CDR1 as MNHNS and CDR2 as SASEGT. The V gene end was trimmed by 4 bases and the J gene end by 5 bases; junction bases not matched to a gene: 4. CDR3 length: 15 amino acids. The CDR3 nucleotides read TGTGCCAGCAGTGCGGGGACAGGGGGCGTAGATACGCAGTATTTT. As protein: CASSAGTGGVDTQYF.

Many counts were recorded for this clonotype. The rearrangement links TRBV5-1 to TRBJ2-7, with TRBD2 as a possible D gene (6 bases). The CDR3 contains 14 residues. Trimming removed 1 base from V and 6 bases from J, with 14 bases in between. Germline V lookup: CDR1 SGHRS, CDR2 YFSETQ. CDR3 bases: TGCGCCAGCAGCTTGTCGGGAGTAAGCCGCGAGCAGTACTTC. The encoded protein is CASSLSGVSREQYF.

V is TRBV19 and J is TRBJ2-3; 8 bases are shared with TRBD2. Germline V gene sequence: CDR1 LNHDA, CDR2 SQIVND (reference sequence). The CDR3 sequence is 14 residues long. The ends lost 7 bases at V and 2 bases at J; junction bases unmatched: 5. This CDR3 reads CASKARGATDTQYF. The CDR3 DNA reads as TGTGCCAGTAAGGCGCGGGGGGCCACAGATACGCAGTATTTT.

The V call is TRBV7-2, the J call TRBJ2-3; 10 bases agree with TRBD2. V was clipped by 2 bases and J by 6 bases; unmatched bases: 11. The CDR3 is 17 residues long. Germline assignment: CDR1 SGHTA and CDR2 FQGNSA. The CDR3 nucleotides are TGTGCCAGCAGCTTAAGGATGAGCGGGGGGGCCATGGATACGCAGTATTTT. This encodes CASSLRMSGGAMDTQYF.

This clonotype has ten or more counts. V gene TRBV5-1 combines with J gene TRBJ2-3; 10 nucleotides line up with TRBD1. The CDR3 has 14 amino acids. Germline-derived CDR1 and CDR2 are SGHRS and YFSETQ. V shed 4 bases and J 3 bases; nucleotides not matched to a gene: 2. The CDR3 loop is CASSRDRGTDTQYF. CDR3 DNA sequence: TGCGCCAGCAGCCGGGACAGGGGAACAGATACGCAGTATTTT.

Many counts were recorded for this clonotype. The V gene is TRBV12-3 or TRBV12-4, the J gene TRBJ1-2, with unresolved D. The CDR3 is 14 residues long. With 4 bases removed from V and 4 bases from J, the gap between germline ends came to 13 bases. The CDR3 loop reads CASSWGSLGYGYTF. As DNA, the CDR3 is TGTGCCAGCAGTTGGGGTTCCCTGGGCTATGGCTACACCTTC.